This T cell receptor beta chain was captured by sequencing in a study of T cell changes during pregnancy in multiple sclerosis. The CDR3 is 14 amino acids. The V gene's germline CDR1 is SNHLY and CDR2 FYNNEI. The ends were cut back, 6 bases at V and 6 bases at J, with 17 bases in the middle. Profiling relied on immunoSEQ multiplex PCR, and the TCRdb table lists in-frame clones only, not all of them. The sample includes about 70,000 clones, more than 80% seen only once; the top ten take 2% to 2.5%. The TCR originated in a female donor in good health, enrolled as a control in a pregnancy study. The sample in question was peripheral blood, obtained in the second trimester of pregnancy. The chain is built from TRBV2 and TRBJ1-1; D is unresolved. CDR3 sequence (DNA): TGTGCCAGCAGGACCGATAATGTGAGGTCTGAAGCTTTCTTT. This gives the protein CASRTDNVRSEAFF.